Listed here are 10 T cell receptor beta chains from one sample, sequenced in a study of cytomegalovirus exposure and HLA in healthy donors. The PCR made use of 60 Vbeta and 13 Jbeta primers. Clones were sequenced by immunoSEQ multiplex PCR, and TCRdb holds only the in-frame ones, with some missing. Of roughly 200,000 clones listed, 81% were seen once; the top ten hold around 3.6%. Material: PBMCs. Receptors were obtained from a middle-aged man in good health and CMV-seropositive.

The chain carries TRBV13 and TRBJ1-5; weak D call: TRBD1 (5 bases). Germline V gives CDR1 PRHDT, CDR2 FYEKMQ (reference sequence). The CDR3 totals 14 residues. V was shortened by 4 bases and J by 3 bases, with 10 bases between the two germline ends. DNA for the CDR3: TGTGCCAGCAGCTCCGGACACCTCAATCAGCCCCAGCATTTT. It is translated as CASSSGHLNQPQHF.

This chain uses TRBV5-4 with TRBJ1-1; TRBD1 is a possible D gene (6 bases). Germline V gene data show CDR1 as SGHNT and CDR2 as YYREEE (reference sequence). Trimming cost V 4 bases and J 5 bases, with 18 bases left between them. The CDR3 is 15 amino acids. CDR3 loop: CASSPQGEGVTEAFF. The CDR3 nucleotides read TGTGCCAGCAGCCCCCAGGGAGAGGGGGTGACTGAAGCTTTCTTT.

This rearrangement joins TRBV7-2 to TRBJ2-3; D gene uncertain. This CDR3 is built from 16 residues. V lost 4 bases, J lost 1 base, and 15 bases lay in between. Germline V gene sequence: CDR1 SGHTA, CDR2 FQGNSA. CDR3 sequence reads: CASSSPHGGGTDTQYF. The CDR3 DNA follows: TGTGCCAGCAGCTCCCCTCATGGCGGAGGCACAGATACGCAGTATTTT. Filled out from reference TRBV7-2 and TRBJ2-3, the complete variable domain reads GAGVSQSPSNKVTEKGKDVELRCDPISGHTALYWYRQSLGQGLEFLIYFQGNSAPDKSGLPSDRFSAERTGGSVSTLTIQRTQQEDSAVYLCASSSPHGGGTDTQYFGPGTRLTVL.

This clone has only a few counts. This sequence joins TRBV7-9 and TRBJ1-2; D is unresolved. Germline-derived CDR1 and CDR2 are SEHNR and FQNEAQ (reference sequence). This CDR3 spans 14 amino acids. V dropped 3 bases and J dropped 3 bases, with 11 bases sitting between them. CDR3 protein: CASSLGGSDYGYTF. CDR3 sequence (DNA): TGTGCCAGCAGCTTGGGAGGGTCGGACTATGGCTACACCTTC.

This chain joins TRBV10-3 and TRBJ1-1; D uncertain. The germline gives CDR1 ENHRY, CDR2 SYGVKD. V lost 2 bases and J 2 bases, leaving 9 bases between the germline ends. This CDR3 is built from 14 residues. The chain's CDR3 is CAISENTDNTEAFF. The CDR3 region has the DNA TGTGCCATCAGTGAGAACACAGATAACACTGAAGCTTTCTTT.

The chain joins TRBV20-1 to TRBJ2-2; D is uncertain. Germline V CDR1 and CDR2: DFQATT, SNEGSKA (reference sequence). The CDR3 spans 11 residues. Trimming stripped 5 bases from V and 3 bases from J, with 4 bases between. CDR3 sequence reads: CSALDTGELFF. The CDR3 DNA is TGCAGTGCTCTAGACACCGGGGAGCTGTTTTTT.

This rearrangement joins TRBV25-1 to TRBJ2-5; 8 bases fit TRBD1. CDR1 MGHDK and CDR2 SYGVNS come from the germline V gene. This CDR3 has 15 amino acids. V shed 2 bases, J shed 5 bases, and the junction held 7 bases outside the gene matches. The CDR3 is CASSEVGTGLETQYF. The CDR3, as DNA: TGTGCCAGCAGTGAAGTCGGGACAGGACTGGAGACCCAGTACTTC.

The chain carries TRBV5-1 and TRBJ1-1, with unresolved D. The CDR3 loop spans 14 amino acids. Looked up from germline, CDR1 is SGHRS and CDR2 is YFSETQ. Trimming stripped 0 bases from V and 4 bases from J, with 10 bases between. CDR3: CASSLEREATEAFF. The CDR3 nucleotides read TGCGCCAGCAGCTTGGAGAGAGAGGCCACTGAAGCTTTCTTT. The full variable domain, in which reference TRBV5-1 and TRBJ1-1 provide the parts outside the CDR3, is KAGVTQTPRYLIKTRGQQVTLSCSPISGHRSVSWYQQTPGQGLQFLFEYFSETQRNKGNFPGRFSGRQFSNSRSEMNVSTLELGDSALYLCASSLEREATEAFFGQGTRLTVV.

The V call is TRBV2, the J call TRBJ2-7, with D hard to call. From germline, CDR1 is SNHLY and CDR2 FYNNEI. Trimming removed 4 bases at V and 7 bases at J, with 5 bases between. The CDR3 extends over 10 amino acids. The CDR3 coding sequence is TGTGCCAGCAGTGTTCTTGAGCAGTACTTC. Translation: CASSVLEQYF.

CDR3: CASREQGSGYEQYF. In DNA, the CDR3 is TGTGCCAGCAGAGAACAGGGGTCGGGATACGAGCAGTACTTC. The chain uses TRBV28 and TRBJ2-7, with TRBD1 identical over 7 bases. The CDR3 runs 14 residues. V shed 6 bases, J shed 4 bases, and the junction held 9 bases outside the gene matches. Germline V CDR1 and CDR2: MDHEN, SYDVKM.